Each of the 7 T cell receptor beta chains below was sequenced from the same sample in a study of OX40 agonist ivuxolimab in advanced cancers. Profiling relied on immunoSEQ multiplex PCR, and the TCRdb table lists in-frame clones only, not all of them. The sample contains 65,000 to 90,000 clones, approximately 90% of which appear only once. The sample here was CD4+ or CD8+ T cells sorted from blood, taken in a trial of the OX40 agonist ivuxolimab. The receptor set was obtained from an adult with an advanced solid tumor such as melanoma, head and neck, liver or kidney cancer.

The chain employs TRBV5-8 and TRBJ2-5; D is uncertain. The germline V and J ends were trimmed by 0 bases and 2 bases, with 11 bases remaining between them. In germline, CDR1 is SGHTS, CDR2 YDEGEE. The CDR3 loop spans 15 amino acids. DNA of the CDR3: TGTGCCAGCAGCTTGGGACAAATCGTACAAGAGACCCAGTACTTC. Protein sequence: CASSLGQIVQETQYF.

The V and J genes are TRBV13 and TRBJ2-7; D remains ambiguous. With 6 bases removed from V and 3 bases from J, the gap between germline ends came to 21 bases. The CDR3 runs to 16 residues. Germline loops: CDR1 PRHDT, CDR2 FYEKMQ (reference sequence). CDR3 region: CASSEHHPKPSYEQYF. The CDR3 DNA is TGTGCCAGCAGTGAACATCACCCAAAACCAAGCTACGAGCAGTACTTC.

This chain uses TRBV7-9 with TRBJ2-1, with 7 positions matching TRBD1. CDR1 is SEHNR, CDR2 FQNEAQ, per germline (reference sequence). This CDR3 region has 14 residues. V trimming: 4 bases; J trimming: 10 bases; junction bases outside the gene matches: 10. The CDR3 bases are TGTGCCAGCAGCTCGGGACAGAATTGGGTAGAGCAGTTCTTC. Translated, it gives CASSSGQNWVEQFF.

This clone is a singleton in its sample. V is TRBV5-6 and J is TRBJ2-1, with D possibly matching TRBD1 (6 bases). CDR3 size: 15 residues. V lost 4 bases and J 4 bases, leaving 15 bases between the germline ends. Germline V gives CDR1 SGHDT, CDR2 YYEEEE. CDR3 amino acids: CASSPGTMTYNEQFF. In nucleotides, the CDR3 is TGTGCCAGCAGCCCCGGGACAATGACTTACAATGAGCAGTTCTTC.

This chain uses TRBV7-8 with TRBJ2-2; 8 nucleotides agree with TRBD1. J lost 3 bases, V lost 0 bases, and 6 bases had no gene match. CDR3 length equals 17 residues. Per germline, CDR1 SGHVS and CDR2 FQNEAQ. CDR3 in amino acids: CASSLAPGQEYTGELFF. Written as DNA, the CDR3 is TGTGCCAGCAGCTTAGCGCCGGGACAGGAATACACCGGGGAGCTGTTTTTT.

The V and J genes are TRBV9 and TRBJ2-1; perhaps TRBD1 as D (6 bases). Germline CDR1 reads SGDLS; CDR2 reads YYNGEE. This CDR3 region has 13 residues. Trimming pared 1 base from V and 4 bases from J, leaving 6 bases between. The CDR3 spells CASSVQGYNEQFF. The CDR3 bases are TGTGCCAGCAGCGTACAGGGGTACAATGAGCAGTTCTTC.

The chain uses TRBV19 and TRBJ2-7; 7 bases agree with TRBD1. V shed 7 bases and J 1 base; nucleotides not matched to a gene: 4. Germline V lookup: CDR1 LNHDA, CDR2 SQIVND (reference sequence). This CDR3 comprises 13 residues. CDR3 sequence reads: CASTPGQSYEQYF. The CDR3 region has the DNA TGTGCCAGTACCCCGGGACAGTCCTACGAGCAGTACTTC.